These T cell receptor beta chains were read from a single sample in a study of T-cell reconstitution after alpha-beta-depleted transplantation in children. MiXCR, run by TCRdb on the PCR reads, gives a single entry per CDR3 protein. The table has about a million distinct CDR3 sequences, about 29% seen once. The material was PBMCs, mostly from graft donor cells, obtained 360 days after TCRalphabeta/CD19-depleted stem cell transplant. The receptors here all came from a boy under two years old who had a stem cell transplant for SCID, so the T cells may come from the graft donor. Each CDR3 is given with its conserved first and last residue. D genes are given only for firm matches. Clone size is shown for a subset of rows, as once, few, many or a class of expanded clone.

NA	TRBV20-1	TRBJ2-3	once	CSAEDRQTSTDTQYF	TGCAGTGCCGAAGACAGACAGACTAGCACAGATACGCAGTATTTT
NA	TRBV18	TRBJ2-1	NA	CASSPVGPIYNEQFF	TGTGCCAGCTCACCGGTAGGGCCCATCTACAATGAGCAGTTCTTC
NA	TRBV7-2	TRBJ2-3	few	CASSLARIQDTQYF	TGTGCCAGCAGCTTAGCGCGGATACAAGATACGCAGTATTTT
NA	TRBV5-1	TRBJ2-5	NA	CASEASGAYQETQYF	TGCGCCAGCGAAGCTTCAGGGGCGTACCAAGAGACCCAGTACTTT
NA	TRBV20-1	TRBJ1-1	NA	CSAREPIRGDPVNTEAFF	TGCAGTGCTAGAGAGCCCATTCGGGGGGATCCGGTGAACACTGAAGCTTTCTTT
TRBD2	TRBV12-3/TRBV12-4	TRBJ2-1	NA	CASSLSQTHLGRDLSYNEQFF	TGTGCCAGCAGTTTATCGCAAACGCACCTTGGGAGGGACCTCTCCTACAATGAGCAGTTCTTC
NA	TRBV20-1	TRBJ2-3	few	CSARLGKARQYF	TGCAGTGCTAGACTAGGGAAGGCTAGGCAGTATTTT
NA	TRBV18	TRBJ2-5	NA	CASSPLRLQETQYF	TGTGCCAGCTCACCACTACGGTTACAAGAGACCCAGTACTTC
NA	TRBV5-1	TRBJ2-1	few	CASNPTGRVPYNEQFF	TGCGCCAGCAACCCAACGGGGCGGGTGCCCTACAATGAGCAGTTCTTC
TRBD1	TRBV7-8	TRBJ2-2	NA	CASRFRQGDTGELFF	TGTGCCAGCAGATTTCGACAGGGGGACACCGGGGAGCTGTTTTTT
NA	TRBV29-1	TRBJ2-3	NA	CSVERPSADTQYF	TGCAGCGTTGAACGACCTAGCGCAGATACGCAGTATTTT
NA	TRBV12-3/TRBV12-4	TRBJ1-1	NA	CASSLGRLPNTEAFF	TGTGCCAGCAGTTTAGGAAGGTTGCCGAACACTGAAGCTTTCTTT
TRBD1	TRBV5-1	TRBJ2-5	NA	CASSDRDVGETQYF	TGCGCCAGCTCGGACAGGGACGTTGGGGAGACCCAGTACTTC
NA	TRBV5-5	TRBJ2-5	NA	CASSLTAGNQETQYF	TGTGCCAGCAGCTTGACGGCCGGGAACCAAGAGACCCAGTACTTC
TRBD2	TRBV27	TRBJ2-1	few	CASSLWQGGANEQFF	TGTGCCAGCAGTTTATGGCAGGGAGGGGCCAATGAGCAGTTCTTC
TRBD1	TRBV5-1	TRBJ1-4	few	CASRYTGATNEKLFF	TGCGCCAGCAGATATACAGGGGCAACTAATGAAAAACTGTTTTTT
TRBD2	TRBV18	TRBJ2-3	NA	CASSPGLAGPLSTDTQYF	TGTGCCAGCTCCCCCGGACTAGCGGGGCCCCTAAGCACAGATACGCAGTATTTT
TRBD1	TRBV28	TRBJ2-5	NA	CTSSSPGTGETQYF	TGTACCAGCAGTTCCCCCGGGACAGGAGAGACCCAGTACTTC
NA	TRBV9	TRBJ2-2	few	CASSVVGQGGTGELFF	TGTGCCAGCAGCGTAGTGGGGCAGGGGGGAACCGGGGAGCTGTTTTTT
NA	TRBV12-3/TRBV12-4	TRBJ2-5	NA	CASSLNSFQETQYF	TGTGCCAGCAGTTTAAATAGTTTCCAAGAGACCCAGTACTTC
NA	TRBV24-1	TRBJ2-1	few	CATGDGQSERRFF	TGTGCCACGGGGGACGGACAGAGCGAGAGGCGGTTCTTC
NA	TRBV18	TRBJ1-5	few	CASSPPEAGAGQPQHF	TGTGCCAGCTCACCACCGGAGGCAGGGGCCGGTCAGCCCCAGCATTTT
NA	TRBV14	TRBJ1-2	NA	CASSGPRPNYGYTF	TGTGCCAGCAGCGGCCCGCGGCCTAACTATGGCTACACCTTC
NA	TRBV24-1	TRBJ2-1	few	CATSDLCVAGHYNEQFF	TGTGCCACCAGTGATTTATGTGTGGCAGGTCACTACAATGAGCAGTTCTTC
TRBD1	TRBV5-1	TRBJ2-7	NA	CASSADRGGYEQYF	TGCGCCAGCAGCGCGGACAGGGGAGGTTACGAGCAGTACTTC
TRBD1	TRBV10-3	TRBJ2-2	many	CATGTGIPFGELFF	TGTGCCACCGGGACAGGGATTCCGTTCGGGGAGCTGTTTTTT
NA	TRBV18	TRBJ2-1	NA	CASSPKGASYNEQFF	TGTGCCAGCTCACCAAAGGGAGCCTCCTACAATGAGCAGTTCTTC
NA	TRBV5-6	TRBJ2-7	NA	CASSLGPGNEQYF	TGTGCCAGCAGCTTGGGGCCTGGAAACGAGCAGTACTTC
NA	TRBV12-3/TRBV12-4	TRBJ1-2	NA	CASSLRRETYGYTF	TGTGCCAGCAGTTTACGACGGGAGACGTATGGCTACACCTTC
TRBD2	TRBV27	TRBJ2-7	NA	CASSSGGAEQYF	TGTGCCAGCAGTTCGGGAGGGGCAGAGCAGTACTTC
NA	TRBV7-9	TRBJ2-6	many	CASSLAASGANVLTF	TGTGCCAGCAGCCTTGCGGCTTCTGGGGCCAACGTCCTGACTTTC
NA	TRBV5-1	TRBJ1-5	NA	CASSLGTRGSNQPQHF	TGCGCCAGCAGCTTGGGGACCCGGGGGAGCAATCAGCCCCAGCATTTT
NA	TRBV19	TRBJ2-2	NA	CASSIDRIGAGTGELFF	TGTGCCAGTAGTATAGATCGTATAGGGGCGGGCACCGGGGAGCTGTTTTTT
TRBD1	TRBV2	TRBJ2-3	few	CASSEDQGVVTDTQYF	TGTGCCAGCAGTGAGGATCAGGGGGTGGTCACAGATACGCAGTATTTT
TRBD2	TRBV15	TRBJ2-5	NA	CATSRVDRSRSGGSQETQYF	TGTGCCACCAGCAGAGTTGACAGGTCTCGCAGCGGGGGGAGCCAAGAGACCCAGTACTTC
TRBD1	TRBV5-1	TRBJ2-5	few	CASRPGQQETQYF	TGCGCCAGCAGACCGGGACAGCAAGAGACCCAGTACTTC
NA	TRBV5-6	TRBJ2-3	few	CASNELTTSTDTQYF	TGTGCCAGCAATGAGCTGACAACTAGCACAGATACGCAGTATTTT
NA	TRBV28	TRBJ2-4	once	CASRTLGAKNIQYF	TGTGCCAGCAGGACGCTAGGGGCCAAAAACATTCAGTACTTC
TRBD2	TRBV20-1	TRBJ2-3	NA	CSARGLAGHGGTQYF	TGCAGTGCTAGGGGACTAGCGGGGCATGGAGGTACGCAGTATTTT
NA	TRBV7-2	TRBJ2-7	NA	CASSPWGGQSSYEQYF	TGTGCCAGCAGCCCTTGGGGGGGACAGAGTTCCTACGAGCAGTACTTT
TRBD1	TRBV20-1	TRBJ2-7	NA	CSADCRTGGSLDSYEQYF	TGCAGTGCGGACTGCCGGACAGGGGGCTCCCTGGACTCCTACGAGCAGTACTTC
TRBD2	TRBV9	TRBJ2-1	NA	CASSVGTSWHEQFF	TGTGCCAGCAGCGTGGGGACTAGCTGGCATGAGCAGTTCTTC